Below are 6 T cell receptor beta chains sequenced from a single sample in a study of tumor and adjacent non-tumor tissue in lung cancer. A modified ARM-PCR protocol with three rounds of nested PCR amplified TCRbeta. A single record per CDR3 protein comes from TCRdb applying MiXCR to the multiplex PCR reads. The data show 200,000 or so distinct CDR3 sequences, less than 80% seen once. The template was RNA from unsorted bulk tissue. Sequenced material: lung tumor tissue. The receptor source for this set is a man between 60 and 75 years old with non-small cell lung cancer.

V and J are TRBV5-4 and TRBJ2-1, with 8 bases that match TRBD2. Germline V gives CDR1 SGHNT, CDR2 YYREEE (reference sequence). This CDR3 comprises 15 residues. The V and J ends lost 5 bases and 5 bases, in that order; junction bases with no gene match: 9. As DNA, the CDR3 is TGTGCCAGCAGTCTTATAGCGGGGCCTAACAATGAGCAGTTCTTC. As protein: CASSLIAGPNNEQFF.

This clonotype showed up just once. A much bigger clone sits one base away, suggesting this may be a read error. The chain uses TRBV20-1 and TRBJ2-5; perhaps D is TRBD1 or TRBD2 (5 bases each). Germline V gives CDR1 DFQATT, CDR2 SNEGSKA (reference sequence). The CDR3 totals 13 residues. The CDR3 coding sequence is TGCAGTGCAAGAGGGGAGAACCAAGAGACCCAGTACTTC. Translating it yields CSARGENQETQYF.

Regarding this clonotype: A read error may produce the germline difference seen at one junction end. The chain recombines TRBV7-8 with TRBJ2-7; no reliable D call. Germline V CDR1 and CDR2: SGHVS, FQNEAQ. The CDR3 is 15 residues long. The CDR3 bases are TGTGCTAGCAGCGTAGTGCCCTCATTATCCTACGAGCAGTACTTC. Translated: CASSVVPSLSYEQYF.

The chain uses TRBV11-2 and TRBJ2-1, with D tentatively TRBD1 (5 bases). V lost 8 bases and J 9 bases, leaving 14 bases between the germline ends. Germline V gene lookup returns CDR1 SGHAT and CDR2 FQNNGV. This CDR3 region has 12 residues. CDR3 loop: CASGTAGCEQFF. The CDR3 coding sequence is TGTGCCAGCGGTACGGCAGGGTGTGAGCAGTTCTTC.

With respect to this clonotype: As the CDR3 is not closed by the conserved phenylalanine or tryptophan, this likely results from a read error. It is unclear where the CDR3 begins or ends on the DNA, so no DNA is shown, and the CDR3 is as TCRdb lists it. The chain is built from TRBV12-3 or TRBV12-4 and TRBJ2-7; TRBD1, as called in the table, went unchecked against the DNA. The CDR3 adds up to 16 amino acids, both ends counted. The CDR3 loop is CASSLFFGQGRNEQYS.

Worth noting for this clonotype: Its ends do not fully match the called genes, so a read error is possible. CDR3 protein: CTSSQAQGAIRGYTF. DNA for the CDR3: TGCACCAGCAGCCAAGCACAGGGGGCTATCAGGGGCTACACCTTC. The chain is built from TRBV4-3 and TRBJ1-2; 9 bases map to TRBD1. The V gene's germline CDR1 is LGHNA and CDR2 YSLEER. The CDR3 is 15 amino acids.